These 15 T cell receptor beta chains originate from one sample sequenced in a study of shared clonotypes between healthy human individuals. Sequenced by immunoSEQ multiplex PCR; TCRdb stores in-frame clones only, minus some. The sample yields approximately 650,000 clones, less than 97% seen once. CD8 cells classed as naive were CD45RO-negative and positively selected for CCR7, excluding terminally differentiated effector memory CD45RA+ cells. The material sequenced was naive CD8+ T cells sorted from blood. These receptors all stem from a woman in her 30s in good health.

The V gene is TRBV28, the J gene TRBJ2-1; D perhaps matches TRBD2 (6 bases). This CDR3 region has 13 residues. The V and J ends lost 6 bases and 4 bases respectively, with 10 bases between them. CDR1 and CDR2 from the germline V gene are MDHEN and SYDVKM. CDR3 bases: TGTGCCAGCAGCGGGAGCTTGTACAATGAGCAGTTCTTC. Its protein product is CASSGSLYNEQFF.

This chain joins TRBV5-6 and TRBJ2-2; TRBD1 matches 10 bases. J was trimmed by 1 base and V by 3 bases; bases with no gene match: 6. This CDR3 is 17 amino acids long. The germline V gene encodes CDR1 SGHDT and CDR2 YYEEEE. The CDR3: CASSSPGQGMNTGELFF. The CDR3 DNA sequence: TGTGCCAGCAGCTCTCCGGGACAGGGGATGAACACCGGGGAGCTGTTTTTT.

The V call is TRBV19, the J call TRBJ2-7; D call uncertain. V was clipped by 4 bases and J by 3 bases, with 13 bases between them. Germline V CDR1 and CDR2: LNHDA, SQIVND (reference sequence). This CDR3 is 14 amino acids long. In DNA form, the CDR3 reads TGTGCCAGTAGTACAACCCTGGCGGTCTACGAGCAGTACTTC. Protein: CASSTTLAVYEQYF. The full variable domain, completed using reference TRBV19 and TRBJ2-7, is DGGITQSPKYLFRKEGQNVTLSCEQNLNHDAMYWYRQDPGQGLRLIYYSQIVNDFQKGDIAEGYSVSREKKESFPLTVTSAQKNPTAFYLCASSTTLAVYEQYFGPGTRLTVT.

This sequence joins TRBV6-5 and TRBJ2-1, with 7 bases aligning to TRBD2. Per germline, CDR1 MNHEY and CDR2 SVGAGI. The V segment lost 2 bases and the J segment 5 bases; nucleotides outside the gene matches: 3. The CDR3 runs 14 residues. CDR3 in amino acids: CASSYAGRNNEQFF. DNA for the CDR3: TGTGCCAGCAGTTACGCCGGGAGGAACAATGAGCAGTTCTTC.

The chain joins TRBV5-1 to TRBJ2-3; either TRBD1 or TRBD2 may fit D (6 bases each). The V gene's germline CDR1 is SGHRS and CDR2 YFSETQ. V was pared by 0 bases and J by 0 bases, with 17 bases between. This CDR3 is 18 amino acids long. Written as DNA, the CDR3 is TGCGCCAGCAGCTTGGTCCAGGGGTGGAGGGGCAGCACAGATACGCAGTATTTT. It yields the protein CASSLVQGWRGSTDTQYF.

V gene TRBV5-1 combines with J gene TRBJ2-2, with D unresolved. The CDR3 has 16 residues. Between the trimmed V and J ends, which lost 0 bases and 9 bases, there was a span of 18 bases. CDR1 and CDR2 (germline): SGHRS, YFSETQ. The chain's CDR3 is CASSLGNTAVDRELFF. For the CDR3, the DNA is TGCGCCAGCAGCTTGGGCAACACAGCCGTCGACCGGGAGCTGTTTTTT.

This chain connects TRBV4-1 to TRBJ1-6; no firm D call. Germline V lookup: CDR1 MGHRA, CDR2 YSYEKL. The ends were cut back, 4 bases at V and 0 bases at J, with 13 bases in the middle. This CDR3 comprises 17 residues. As DNA, the CDR3 is TGCGCCAGCAGCCGAACGTCTCATAGCTCCTATAATTCACCCCTCCACTTT. This gives the protein CASSRTSHSSYNSPLHF.

The chain couples TRBV29-1 to TRBJ2-1; TRBD2 agrees at 11 bases. V was pared by 7 bases and J by 3 bases, with 5 bases of the junction left unmatched. The length of the CDR3 is 14 residues. From germline, CDR1 is SQVTM and CDR2 ANQGSEA. This chain's CDR3 is CSGKLAGVYNEQFF. CDR3 coding DNA: TGCAGCGGAAAACTAGCGGGGGTCTACAATGAGCAGTTCTTC.

The chain couples TRBV19 to TRBJ2-1; TRBD2 aligns across 10 bases. The CDR3 is 17 amino acids. The germline CDR1 and CDR2 sequences are LNHDA and SQIVND (reference sequence). Unmatched junction bases numbered 18, after V lost 10 bases and J lost 6 bases. The CDR3 reads CATLGAGGPYMGNEQFF. CDR3 sequence (DNA): TGTGCCACTCTCGGAGCGGGAGGGCCGTATATGGGCAATGAGCAGTTCTTC.

In its sample, this clone was seen once. This chain joins TRBV4-1 and TRBJ1-4; D is possibly TRBD1 (5 bases). The CDR3 runs to 15 residues. Germline V gives CDR1 MGHRA, CDR2 YSYEKL. V was trimmed by 6 bases and J by 8 bases, leaving 19 bases between them. CDR3: CASRSTEGSREKLFF. CDR3 in DNA: TGCGCCAGCAGAAGCACTGAGGGGAGTAGGGAAAAACTGTTTTTT.

This rearrangement joins TRBV4-1 to TRBJ2-7; D call uncertain. Looked up from germline, CDR1 is MGHRA and CDR2 is YSYEKL. This CDR3 comprises 14 residues. Trimming removed 0 bases at V and 6 bases at J, with 12 bases between. CDR3 residues: CASSQEGERVEQYF. Here the CDR3 DNA reads TGCGCCAGCAGCCAAGAAGGCGAACGGGTCGAGCAGTACTTC.

This chain connects TRBV27 to TRBJ2-7; the D gene is possibly TRBD2 (6 bases). Germline V gene data show CDR1 as MNHEY and CDR2 as SMNVEV (reference sequence). V was pared by 6 bases and J by 1 base, with 13 bases between. This CDR3 has 14 residues. CDR3 nucleotides: TGTGCCAGCAGACCTTACGGGGGTTCCTACGAGCAGTACTTC. Its translation is CASRPYGGSYEQYF.

The chain is built from TRBV7-9 and TRBJ2-1; maybe TRBD1 (6 bases). Germline CDR1 SEHNR, CDR2 FQNEAQ (reference sequence). Trimming left V 2 bases short and J 0 bases short, with 20 bases between. The CDR3 has 19 amino acids. The chain's CDR3 is CASSLLRDIFFSSYNEQFF. CDR3 bases: TGTGCCAGCAGCTTATTAAGGGACATTTTTTTCAGCTCCTACAATGAGCAGTTCTTC.

The rearrangement uses TRBV11-2 and TRBJ2-7, with D perhaps being TRBD1 or TRBD2 (5 bases each). The germline V gene has CDR1 SGHAT and CDR2 FQNNGV. The CDR3 has 16 residues. V dropped 1 base and J dropped 0 bases, with 13 bases sitting between them. CDR3 sequence reads: CASSLVGTGISYEQYF. Written as DNA, the CDR3 is TGTGCCAGCAGCTTAGTTGGGACGGGTATCTCCTACGAGCAGTACTTC.

The chain has TRBV23-1 and TRBJ1-5, with D unclear. TRBV23-1 has ORF status, its function being uncertain. CDR3 length equals 12 residues. The germline V and J ends were trimmed by 8 bases and 6 bases, with 11 bases remaining between them. The CDR3 sequence is CASRPRGQPQHF. As DNA, the CDR3 is TGCGCCAGCCGACCCCGGGGTCAGCCCCAGCATTTT.